This T cell receptor (beta chain) was profiled in a study of long-term antiretroviral therapy in people with HIV (dated by TCRdb to 2022 to 2024). With regard to the full study: The earliest samples were collected roughly a decade before the 2015 WHO recommendation for immediate ART, at a time when ART was usually postponed until CD4 counts fell. This retrospective serial study examined whether starting ART and sustained HIV suppression were associated with changes in the composition and diversity of the TRB repertoire in peripheral blood. From some 30 adults with confirmed HIV infection, the cohort provided approximately 190 cryopreserved PBMC samples, gathered serially across a mean of around six years (range 1-12). Of the approximately 30 participants with HIV, approximately ten were female. No cross-contamination during QIAcube processing turned up in test extractions that ran a monoclonal T-cell line alongside more than 30 polyclonal samples. Summary of the overall study and its limitations: Inferences about post-ART repertoire changes were limited because no data were available on ART adherence, viral resistance or therapy changes. Because PBMC availability was limited, only the TCR beta chain was sequenced, with no alpha chain pairing. Starting ART was linked to a significant rise in TRB diversity, yet even with long-term ART the diversity remained significantly lower than in transplant donor controls. Samples dated from the mid-2000s to the late 2010s, and the ART regimens used may be less effective than current ones. HIV repertoires had narrower CDR3 length ranges than controls, and the network structure suggested an antigen-experienced repertoire that shifted only slightly toward naive after ART. At every time point, the repertoire was dominated by expanded TRB clones first identified before ART initiation, although this dominance fluctuated and, in many PLHIV, declined after ART. Unsorted PBMC were profiled instead of sorted CD4+ and CD8+ T cells because pre-ART samples had limited cell numbers.

The immunoSEQ hsTCRB v3.0 assay was used at survey level resolution for TRB variable region sequencing. A depth of 40,000-50,000 T-cell genomes per sample was targeted for TRB sequencing. Pooled TRB libraries were sequenced on an Illumina MiSeq with a v3 150-cycle kit. Per the authors' processing: Analysis of repertoires was carried out in R inside a reproducible Nextflow workflow spanning QC, data transformation and analysis. LymphoSeq2, an R package for exploring AIRR-Seq data, was used to implement the custom analyses. A handful of samples that yielded fewer than 5000 total TRB sequences were excluded, so that around 190 HIV repertoires were analyzed. Of the approximately 190 retained HIV repertoires, 55 to 60 were collected before and approximately 130 after ART initiation. Each repertoire was downsampled to 5000 TRB nucleotide sequences, and summary statistics were averaged across 100 downsampling iterations. Only TRB sequences with CDR3 regions of at least seven amino acids were retained for analysis. Diversity was assessed using a clonality score derived from Shannon entropy and using the Gini coefficient. Repertoire networks linked the top 5000 CDR3 amino acid sequences whenever two sequences differed by an edit distance of one. For TRB CDR3 amino acid sequences, antigen specificity groups and MHC restriction were predicted with GLIPH2. To flag known CMV, EBV, HIV or tissue antigen associations, CDR3 amino acid sequences were matched against VDJdb and McPAS-TCR. Pre-ART, post-ART and control groups were compared with Wilcoxon signed-rank tests and Holm-Bonferroni correction. TCRdb obtained this table from immuneACCESS and retained in-frame rearrangements with V and J assigned. These tables miss some clones; where compared with another copy, unresolved V genes account for less than half of the shortfall, and the remainder is unexplained. That table supplies the V and J calls and clone size; D and trimming were determined from the DNA. In all, the sample holds fewer than 40,000 clones, and 94% of those were seen once. The top ten constitute roughly 4% of the sample.

To be included, a participant needed at least one PBMC sample from before ART initiation plus at least two post-ART samples. All participants with HIV were treated in the United States of America. Cryopreserved samples of 1-10 million PBMC were thawed and washed before DNA extraction. At the time of the earliest PBMC sample for each participant with HIV, ages ranged from about 23 to 60 years. Each participant contributed PBMC samples from 1-4 timepoints before ART initiation and 2-8 timepoints after ART initiation, with a median of 7 samples. Serial HIV viral load, CD4+ T-cell count, ART history and demographic data were obtained for every participant. Using a Qiagen kit on a QIAcube, genomic DNA was extracted from unsorted PBMC, with samples processed in batches of 12. In the germline V gene, CDR1 corresponds to SGHVS and CDR2 to FNYEAQ. Counted from cysteine to phenylalanine, this CDR3 has 17 amino acids. The entry retains the CDR3 DNA only, 51 bases that are in frame from base 1. V loses 3 bases at its end and J loses 0 bases; junction bases beyond the gene matches: 6.

Note on this clone: The antigen this receptor binds is unknown. Base quality data are lacking; no much larger clone is found one base away.

The chain joins TRBV7-6 to TRBJ2-1, with 9 junctional bases fitting TRBD2. The sequencing used unsorted PBMCs, collected just over 5 years after starting antiretroviral therapy. The sequence was collected from a woman between 45 and 65 years old with HIV. The CDR3 region: CASSLEAGGFSYNEQFF. The sequence in DNA is TGTGCCAGCAGCTTGGAAGCGGGGGGTTTCTCCTACAATGAGCAGTTCTTC.